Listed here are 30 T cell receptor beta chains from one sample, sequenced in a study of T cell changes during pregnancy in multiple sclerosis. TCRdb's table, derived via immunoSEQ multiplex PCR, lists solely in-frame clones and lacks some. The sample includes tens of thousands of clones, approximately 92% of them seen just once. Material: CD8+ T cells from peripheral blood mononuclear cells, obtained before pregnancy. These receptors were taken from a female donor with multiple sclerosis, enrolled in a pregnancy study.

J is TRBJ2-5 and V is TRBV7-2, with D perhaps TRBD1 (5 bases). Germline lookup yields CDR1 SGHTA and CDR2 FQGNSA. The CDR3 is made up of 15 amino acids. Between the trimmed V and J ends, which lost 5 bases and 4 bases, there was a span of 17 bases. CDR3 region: CASSLWTITGETQYF. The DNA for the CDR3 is TGTGCCAGCAGCCTATGGACAATAACGGGAGAGACCCAGTACTTC.

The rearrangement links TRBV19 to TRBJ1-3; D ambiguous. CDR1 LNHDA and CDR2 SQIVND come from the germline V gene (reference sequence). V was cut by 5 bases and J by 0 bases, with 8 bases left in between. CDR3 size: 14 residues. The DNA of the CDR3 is TGTGCCAGTAGTCCGGTGAGCTCTGGAAACACCATATATTTT. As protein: CASSPVSSGNTIYF.

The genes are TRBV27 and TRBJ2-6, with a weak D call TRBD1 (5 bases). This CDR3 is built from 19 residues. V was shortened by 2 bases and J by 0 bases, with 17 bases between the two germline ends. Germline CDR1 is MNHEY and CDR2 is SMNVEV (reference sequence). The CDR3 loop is CASSLAQGVPSSGANVLTF. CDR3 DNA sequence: TGTGCCAGCAGTTTAGCGCAGGGTGTTCCGAGCTCTGGGGCCAACGTCCTGACTTTC.

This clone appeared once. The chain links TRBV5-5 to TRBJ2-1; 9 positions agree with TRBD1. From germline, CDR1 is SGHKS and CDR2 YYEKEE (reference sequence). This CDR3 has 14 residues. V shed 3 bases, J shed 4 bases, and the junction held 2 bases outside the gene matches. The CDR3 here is CASSSGQGYNEQFF. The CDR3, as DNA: TGTGCCAGCAGCTCCGGACAGGGGTACAATGAGCAGTTCTTC.

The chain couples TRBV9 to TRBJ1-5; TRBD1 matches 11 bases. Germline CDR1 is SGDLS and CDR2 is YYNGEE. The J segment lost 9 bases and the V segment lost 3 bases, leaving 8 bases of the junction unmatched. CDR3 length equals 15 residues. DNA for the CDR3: TGTGCCAGCAGCGCCGGGACAGGGGGAGCCTGGCCCCAGCATTTT. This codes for CASSAGTGGAWPQHF.

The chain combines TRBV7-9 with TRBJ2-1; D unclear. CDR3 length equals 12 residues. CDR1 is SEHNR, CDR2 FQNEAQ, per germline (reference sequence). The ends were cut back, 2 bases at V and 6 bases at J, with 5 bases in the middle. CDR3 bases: TGTGCCAGCAGCTTAAGCATCAATGAGCAGTTCTTC. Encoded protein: CASSLSINEQFF.

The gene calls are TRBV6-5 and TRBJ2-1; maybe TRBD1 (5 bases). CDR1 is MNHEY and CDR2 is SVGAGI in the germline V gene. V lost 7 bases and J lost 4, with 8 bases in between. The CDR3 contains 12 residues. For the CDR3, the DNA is TGTGCCAGCATAGGGGCTTACAATGAGCAGTTCTTC. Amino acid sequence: CASIGAYNEQFF.

The CDR3 loop is CASGPLGGARQPQHF. CDR3 bases: TGTGCCAGTGGCCCATTAGGGGGGGCTAGGCAGCCCCAGCATTTT. The chain employs TRBV19 and TRBJ1-5; weak D call: TRBD1 (6 bases). V was cut by 8 bases and J by 7 bases, with 21 bases left in between. This CDR3 is built from 15 residues. Germline assignment: CDR1 LNHDA and CDR2 SQIVND (reference sequence).

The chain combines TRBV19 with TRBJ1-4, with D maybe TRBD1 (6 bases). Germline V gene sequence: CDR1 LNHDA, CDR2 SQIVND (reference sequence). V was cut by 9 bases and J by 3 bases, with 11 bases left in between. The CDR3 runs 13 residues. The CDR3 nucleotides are TGTGCCAGCACAGGGTCGGCTAATGAAAAACTGTTTTTT. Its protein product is CASTGSANEKLFF.

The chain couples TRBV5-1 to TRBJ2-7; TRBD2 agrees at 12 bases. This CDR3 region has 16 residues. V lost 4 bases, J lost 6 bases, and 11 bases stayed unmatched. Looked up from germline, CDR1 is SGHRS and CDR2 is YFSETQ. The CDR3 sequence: CASSGTFLAGGFEQYF. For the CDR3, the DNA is TGCGCCAGCAGCGGCACGTTCCTAGCGGGGGGGTTCGAGCAGTACTTC.

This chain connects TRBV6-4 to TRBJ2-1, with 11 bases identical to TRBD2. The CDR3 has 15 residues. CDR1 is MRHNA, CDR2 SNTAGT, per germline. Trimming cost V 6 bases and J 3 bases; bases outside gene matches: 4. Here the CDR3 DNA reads TGTGCCAGCAGCTTAGCGGGAGGGGACTACAATGAGCAGTTCTTC. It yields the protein CASSLAGGDYNEQFF.

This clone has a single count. CDR3 sequence reads: CAISTTSGGIDEQFF. The CDR3 DNA follows: TGTGCCATCAGCACGACTAGCGGGGGGATTGATGAGCAGTTCTTC. V and J are TRBV10-3 and TRBJ2-1; 13 nucleotides line up with TRBD2. J lost 8 bases, V lost 6 bases, and 7 bases had no gene match. The CDR3 totals 15 residues. The germline V gene has CDR1 ENHRY and CDR2 SYGVKD.

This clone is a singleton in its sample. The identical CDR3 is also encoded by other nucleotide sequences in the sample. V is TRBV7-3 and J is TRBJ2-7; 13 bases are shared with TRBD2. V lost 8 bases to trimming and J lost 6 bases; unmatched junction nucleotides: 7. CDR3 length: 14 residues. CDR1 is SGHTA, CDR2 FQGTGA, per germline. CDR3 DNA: TGTGCCAGCTCCCCCCGACTAGCGGGGGGCGAGCAGTACTTC. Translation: CASSPRLAGGEQYF.

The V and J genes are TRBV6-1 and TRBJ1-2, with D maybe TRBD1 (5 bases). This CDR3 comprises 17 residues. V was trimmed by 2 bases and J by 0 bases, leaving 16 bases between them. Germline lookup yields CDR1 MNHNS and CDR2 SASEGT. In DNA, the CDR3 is TGTGCCAGCAGTGAATTGGCCAGGGATGGAGCTAACTATGGCTACACCTTC. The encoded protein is CASSELARDGANYGYTF.

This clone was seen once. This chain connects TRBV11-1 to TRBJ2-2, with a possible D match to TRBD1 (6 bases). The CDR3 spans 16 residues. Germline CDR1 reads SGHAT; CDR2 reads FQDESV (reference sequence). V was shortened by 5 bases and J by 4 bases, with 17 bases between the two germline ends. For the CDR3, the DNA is TGTGCCAGCAGCCCTACAGGGATTTGGGCCACCGGGGAGCTGTTTTTT. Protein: CASSPTGIWATGELFF.

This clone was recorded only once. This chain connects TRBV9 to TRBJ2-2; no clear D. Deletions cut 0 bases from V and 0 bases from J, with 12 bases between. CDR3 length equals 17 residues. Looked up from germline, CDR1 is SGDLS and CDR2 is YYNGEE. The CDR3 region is CASSVVPRQPNTGELFF. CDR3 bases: TGTGCCAGCAGCGTAGTCCCCAGGCAACCGAACACCGGGGAGCTGTTTTTT.

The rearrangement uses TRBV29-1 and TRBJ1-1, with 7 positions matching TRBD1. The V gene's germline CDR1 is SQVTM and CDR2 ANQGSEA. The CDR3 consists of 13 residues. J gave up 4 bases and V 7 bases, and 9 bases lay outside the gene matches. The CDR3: CSGRGQSSTEAFF. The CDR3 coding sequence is TGCAGCGGCAGGGGACAGTCAAGCACTGAAGCTTTCTTT.

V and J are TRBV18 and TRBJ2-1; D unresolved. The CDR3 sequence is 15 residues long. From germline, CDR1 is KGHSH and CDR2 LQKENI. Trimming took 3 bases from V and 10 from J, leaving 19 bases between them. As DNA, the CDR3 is TGTGCCAGCTCACCGCCGGTAACTATGATGTCAGAGCAGTTCTTC. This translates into CASSPPVTMMSEQFF.

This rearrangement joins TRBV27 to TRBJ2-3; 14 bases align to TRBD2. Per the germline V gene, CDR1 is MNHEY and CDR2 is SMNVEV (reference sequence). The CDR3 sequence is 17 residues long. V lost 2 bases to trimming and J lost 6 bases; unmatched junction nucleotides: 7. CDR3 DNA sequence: TGTGCCAGCAGTTTACCGGGACTAGCGGGAGATGTGGATACGCAGTATTTT. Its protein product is CASSLPGLAGDVDTQYF.

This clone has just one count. CDR3 nucleotide sequence: TGTGCCAGCCGGAGCAGGGGATCCTACGAGCAGTACTTC. Protein: CASRSRGSYEQYF. The V call is TRBV7-8, the J call TRBJ2-7, with a tentative D call TRBD1 (6 bases). The CDR3 covers 13 residues. Per germline, CDR1 SGHVS and CDR2 FQNEAQ. The ends were cut back, 8 bases at V and 1 base at J, with 12 bases in the middle.

DNA for the CDR3: TGTGCCAGCATGGGAGGGGTCAGCACAGATACGCAGTATTTT. This sequence encodes CASMGGVSTDTQYF. The rearrangement joins TRBV27 to TRBJ2-3; 7 bases are a match to TRBD2. The CDR3 length is 14 residues. J was trimmed by 0 bases and V by 7 bases; bases with no gene match: 4. CDR1 is MNHEY and CDR2 is SMNVEV in the germline V gene (reference sequence).

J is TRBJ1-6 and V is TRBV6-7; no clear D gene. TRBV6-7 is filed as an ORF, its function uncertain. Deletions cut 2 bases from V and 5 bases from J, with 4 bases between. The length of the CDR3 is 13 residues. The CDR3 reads CASSYPDNSPLHF. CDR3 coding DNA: TGTGCCAGCAGTTACCCGGATAATTCACCCCTCCACTTT.

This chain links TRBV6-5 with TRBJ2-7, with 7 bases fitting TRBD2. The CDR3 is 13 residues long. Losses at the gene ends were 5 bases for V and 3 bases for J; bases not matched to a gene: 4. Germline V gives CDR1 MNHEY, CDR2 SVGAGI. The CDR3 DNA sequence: TGTGCCAGCAGTAGCGGGACTTTCTACGAGCAGTACTTC. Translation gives CASSSGTFYEQYF.

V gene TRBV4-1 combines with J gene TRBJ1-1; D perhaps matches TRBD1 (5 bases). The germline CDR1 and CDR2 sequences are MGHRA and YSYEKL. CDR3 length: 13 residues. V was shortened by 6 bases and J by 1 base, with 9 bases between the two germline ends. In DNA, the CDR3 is TGCGCCAGCAGACCACAGGCGAACACTGAAGCTTTCTTT. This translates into CASRPQANTEAFF.

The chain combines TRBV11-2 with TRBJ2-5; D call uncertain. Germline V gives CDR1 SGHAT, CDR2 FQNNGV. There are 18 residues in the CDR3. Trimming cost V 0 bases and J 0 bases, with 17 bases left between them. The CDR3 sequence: CASSLDVQSEPYQETQYF. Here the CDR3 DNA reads TGTGCCAGCAGCTTAGATGTTCAATCAGAACCGTACCAAGAGACCCAGTACTTC.

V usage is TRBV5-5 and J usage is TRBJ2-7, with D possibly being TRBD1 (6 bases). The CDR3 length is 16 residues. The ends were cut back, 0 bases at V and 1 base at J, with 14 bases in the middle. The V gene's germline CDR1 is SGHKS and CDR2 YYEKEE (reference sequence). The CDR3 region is CASSLGRDRYSYEQYF. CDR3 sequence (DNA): TGTGCCAGCAGCTTGGGACGCGACAGGTATTCCTACGAGCAGTACTTC.

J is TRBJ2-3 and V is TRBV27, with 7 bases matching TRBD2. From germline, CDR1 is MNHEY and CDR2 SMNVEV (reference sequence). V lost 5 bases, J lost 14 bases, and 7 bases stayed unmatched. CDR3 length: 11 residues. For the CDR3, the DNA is TGTGCCAGCAGTGGGGGGGAGGAGACGTATTTT. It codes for CASSGGEETYF.

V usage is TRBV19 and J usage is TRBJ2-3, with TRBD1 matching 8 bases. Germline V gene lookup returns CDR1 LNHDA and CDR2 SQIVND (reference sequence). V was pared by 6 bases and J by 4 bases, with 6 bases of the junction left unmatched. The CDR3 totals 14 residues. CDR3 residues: CASSSGQGPDTQYF. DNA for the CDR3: TGTGCCAGTAGCTCTGGACAGGGCCCAGATACGCAGTATTTT.

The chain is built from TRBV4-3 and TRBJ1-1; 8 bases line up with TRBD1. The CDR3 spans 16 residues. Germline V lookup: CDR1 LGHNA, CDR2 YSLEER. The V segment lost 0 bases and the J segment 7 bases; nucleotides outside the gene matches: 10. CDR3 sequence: CASSQDRQGILGEAFF. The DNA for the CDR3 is TGCGCCAGCAGCCAAGATAGACAGGGGATCTTGGGTGAAGCTTTCTTT.

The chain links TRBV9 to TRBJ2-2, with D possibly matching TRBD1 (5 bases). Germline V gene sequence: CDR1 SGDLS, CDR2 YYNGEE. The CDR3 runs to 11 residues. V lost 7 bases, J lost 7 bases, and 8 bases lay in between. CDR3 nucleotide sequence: TGTGCCAGCCAAAGGGGCGGGGAGCTGTTTTTT. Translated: CASQRGGELFF.